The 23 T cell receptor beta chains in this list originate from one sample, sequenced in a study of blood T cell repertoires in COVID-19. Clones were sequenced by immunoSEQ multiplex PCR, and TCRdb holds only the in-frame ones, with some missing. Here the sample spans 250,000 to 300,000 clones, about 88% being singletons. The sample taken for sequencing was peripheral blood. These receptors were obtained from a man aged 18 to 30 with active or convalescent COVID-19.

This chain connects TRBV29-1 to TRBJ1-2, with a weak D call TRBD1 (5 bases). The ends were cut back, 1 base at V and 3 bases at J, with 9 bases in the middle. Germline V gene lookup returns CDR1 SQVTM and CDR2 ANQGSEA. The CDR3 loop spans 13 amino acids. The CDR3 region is CSVEVTTDYGYTF. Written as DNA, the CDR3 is TGCAGCGTTGAAGTTACGACAGACTATGGCTACACCTTC. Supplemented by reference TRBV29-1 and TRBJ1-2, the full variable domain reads SAVISQKPSRDICQRGTSLTIQCQVDSQVTMMFWYRQQPGQSLTLIATANQGSEATYESGFVIDKFPISRPNLTFSTLTVSNMSPEDSSIYLCSVEVTTDYGYTFGSGTRLTVV.

The CDR3 is CASSFDGGSTDTQYF. Written as DNA, the CDR3 is TGCGCCAGCAGCTTTGACGGCGGAAGCACAGATACGCAGTATTTT. The V and J genes are TRBV5-1 and TRBJ2-3; D gene uncertain. Germline values: CDR1 SGHRS, CDR2 YFSETQ. V was clipped by 2 bases and J by 0 bases, with 10 bases between them. The CDR3 sequence is 15 residues long.

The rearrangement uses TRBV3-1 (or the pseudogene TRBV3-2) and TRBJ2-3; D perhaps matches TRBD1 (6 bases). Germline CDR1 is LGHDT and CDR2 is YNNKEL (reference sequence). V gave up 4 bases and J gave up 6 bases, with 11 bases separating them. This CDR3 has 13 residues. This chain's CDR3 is CASSRTGTDTQYF. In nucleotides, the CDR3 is TGTGCCAGCAGCCGTACAGGGACCGATACGCAGTATTTT.

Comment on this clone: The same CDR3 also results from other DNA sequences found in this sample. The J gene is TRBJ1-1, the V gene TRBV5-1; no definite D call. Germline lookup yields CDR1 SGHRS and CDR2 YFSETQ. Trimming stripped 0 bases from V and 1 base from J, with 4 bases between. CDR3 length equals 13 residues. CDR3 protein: CASSLDRNTEAFF. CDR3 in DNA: TGCGCCAGCAGCTTGGACAGGAACACTGAAGCTTTCTTT.

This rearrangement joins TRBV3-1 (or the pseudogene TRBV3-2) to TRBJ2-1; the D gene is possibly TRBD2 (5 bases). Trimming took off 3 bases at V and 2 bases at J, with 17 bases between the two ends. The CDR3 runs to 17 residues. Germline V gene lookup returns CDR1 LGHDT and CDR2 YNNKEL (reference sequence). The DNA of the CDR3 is TGTGCCAGCAGCCACCCCGGCAAGGACTGGGCCTACAATGAGCAGTTCTTC. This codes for CASSHPGKDWAYNEQFF.

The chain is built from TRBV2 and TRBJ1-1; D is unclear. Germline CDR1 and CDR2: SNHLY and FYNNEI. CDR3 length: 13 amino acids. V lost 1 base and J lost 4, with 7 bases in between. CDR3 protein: CASSEVVFTEAFF. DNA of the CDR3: TGTGCCAGCAGTGAAGTCGTCTTCACTGAAGCTTTCTTT.

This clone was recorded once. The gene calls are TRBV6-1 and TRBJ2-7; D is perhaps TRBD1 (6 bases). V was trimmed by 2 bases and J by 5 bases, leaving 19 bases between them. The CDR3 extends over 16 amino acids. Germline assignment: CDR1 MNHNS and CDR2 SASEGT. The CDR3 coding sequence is TGTGCCAGCAGTGAACTAGGGGGACGTATTCTTCACGAGCAGTACTTC. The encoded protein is CASSELGGRILHEQYF.

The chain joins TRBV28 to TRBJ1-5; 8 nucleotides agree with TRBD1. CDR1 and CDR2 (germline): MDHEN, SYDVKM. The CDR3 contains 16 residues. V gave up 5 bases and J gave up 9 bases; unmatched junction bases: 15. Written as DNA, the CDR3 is TGTGCCAGCAGTCCCTCCGGGACAGGAGGTATCAGGCCCCAGCATTTT. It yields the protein CASSPSGTGGIRPQHF.

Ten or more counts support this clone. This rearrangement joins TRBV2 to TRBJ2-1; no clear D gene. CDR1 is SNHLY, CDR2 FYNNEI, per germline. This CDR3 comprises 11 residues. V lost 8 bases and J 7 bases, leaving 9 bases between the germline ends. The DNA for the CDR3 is TGTGCCAGCGGTAGAGGTAATGAGCAGTTCTTC. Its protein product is CASGRGNEQFF.

CDR3 coding DNA: TGTGCCAGCACGTGGGACAGCTCTGGGGCCAACGTCCTGACTTTC. Protein: CASTWDSSGANVLTF. The chain recombines TRBV2 with TRBJ2-6, with 7 bases aligning to TRBD1. After removal of 7 bases from V and 0 bases from J, the junction contained 3 bases not matched to a gene. The CDR3 sequence is 15 residues long. Germline-derived CDR1 and CDR2 are SNHLY and FYNNEI.

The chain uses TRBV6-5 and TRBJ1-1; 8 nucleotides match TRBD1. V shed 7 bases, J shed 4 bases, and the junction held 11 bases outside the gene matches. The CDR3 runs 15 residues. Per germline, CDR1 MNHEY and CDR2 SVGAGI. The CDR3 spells CASTIHTGGLTEAFF. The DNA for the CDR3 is TGTGCCAGCACTATACATACAGGGGGTCTCACTGAAGCTTTCTTT.

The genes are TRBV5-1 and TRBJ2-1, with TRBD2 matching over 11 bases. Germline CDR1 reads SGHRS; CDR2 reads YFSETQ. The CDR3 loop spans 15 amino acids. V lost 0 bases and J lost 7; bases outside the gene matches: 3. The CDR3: CASSLVLAGENEQFF. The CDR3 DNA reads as TGCGCCAGCAGCTTGGTACTAGCGGGAGAAAATGAGCAGTTCTTC.

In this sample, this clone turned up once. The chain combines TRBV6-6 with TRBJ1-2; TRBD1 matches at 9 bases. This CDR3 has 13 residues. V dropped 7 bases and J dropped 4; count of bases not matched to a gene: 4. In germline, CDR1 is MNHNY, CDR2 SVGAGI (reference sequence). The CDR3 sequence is CASIGTGPYGYTF. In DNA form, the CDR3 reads TGTGCCAGCATTGGGACAGGGCCCTATGGCTACACCTTC.

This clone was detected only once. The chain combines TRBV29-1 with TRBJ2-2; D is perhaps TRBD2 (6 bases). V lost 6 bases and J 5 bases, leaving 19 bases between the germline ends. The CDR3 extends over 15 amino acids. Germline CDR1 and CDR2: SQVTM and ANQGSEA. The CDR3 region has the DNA TGCAGCGTCGTCGGCTTGCCTGGGGGGACCGGGGAGCTGTTTTTT. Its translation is CSVVGLPGGTGELFF.

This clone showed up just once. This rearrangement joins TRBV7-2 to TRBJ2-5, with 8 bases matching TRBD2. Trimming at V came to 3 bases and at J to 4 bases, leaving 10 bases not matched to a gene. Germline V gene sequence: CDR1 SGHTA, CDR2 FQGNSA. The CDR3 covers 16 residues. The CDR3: CASSFRNGRVGETQYF. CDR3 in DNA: TGTGCCAGCAGCTTTCGGAACGGGAGGGTGGGAGAGACCCAGTACTTC.

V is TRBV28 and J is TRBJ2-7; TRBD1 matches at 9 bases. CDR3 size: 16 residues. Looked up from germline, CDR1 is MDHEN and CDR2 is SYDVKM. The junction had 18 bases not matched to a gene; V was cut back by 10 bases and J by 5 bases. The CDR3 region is CATGASTGTGRDEQYF. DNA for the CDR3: TGTGCCACTGGGGCTAGTACCGGGACAGGGAGAGACGAGCAGTACTTC.

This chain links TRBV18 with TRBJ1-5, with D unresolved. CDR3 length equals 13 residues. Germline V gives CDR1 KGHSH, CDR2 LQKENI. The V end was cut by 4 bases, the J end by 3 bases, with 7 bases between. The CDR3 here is CASSLRDNQPQHF. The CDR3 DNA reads TGTGCCAGCTCACTACGAGACAATCAGCCCCAGCATTTT. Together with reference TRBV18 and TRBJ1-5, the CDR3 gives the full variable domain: NAGVMQNPRHLVRRRGQEARLRCSPMKGHSHVYWYRQLPEEGLKFMVYLQKENIIDESGMPKERFSAEFPKEGPSILRIQQVVRGDSAAYFCASSLRDNQPQHFGDGTRLSIL.

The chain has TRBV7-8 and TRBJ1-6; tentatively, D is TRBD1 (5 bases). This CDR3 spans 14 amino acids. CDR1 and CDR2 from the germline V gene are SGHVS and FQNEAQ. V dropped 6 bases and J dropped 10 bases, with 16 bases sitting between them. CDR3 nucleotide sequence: TGTGCCAGCAGTCAACAGGCATTCAACTCACCCCTCCACTTT. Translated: CASSQQAFNSPLHF.

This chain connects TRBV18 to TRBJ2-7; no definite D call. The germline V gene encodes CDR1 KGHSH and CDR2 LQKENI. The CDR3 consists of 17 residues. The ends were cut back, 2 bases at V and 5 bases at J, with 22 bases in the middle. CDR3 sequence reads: CASSPFGSELNFNEQYF. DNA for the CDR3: TGTGCCAGCTCACCATTCGGCAGCGAGCTAAACTTCAACGAGCAGTACTTC.

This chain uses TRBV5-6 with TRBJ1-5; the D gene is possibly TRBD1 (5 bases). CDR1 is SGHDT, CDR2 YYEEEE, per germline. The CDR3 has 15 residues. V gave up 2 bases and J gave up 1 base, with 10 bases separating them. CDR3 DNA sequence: TGTGCCAGCAGCTTTGGGCGGACAAGCAATCAGCCCCAGCATTTT. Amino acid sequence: CASSFGRTSNQPQHF.

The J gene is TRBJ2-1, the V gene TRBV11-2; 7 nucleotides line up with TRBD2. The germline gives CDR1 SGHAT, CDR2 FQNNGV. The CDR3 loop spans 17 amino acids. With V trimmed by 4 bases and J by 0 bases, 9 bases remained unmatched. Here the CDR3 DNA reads TGTGCCAGCAGCTCAAGACTAGCCCAAGGCTCCTACAATGAGCAGTTCTTC. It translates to CASSSRLAQGSYNEQFF.

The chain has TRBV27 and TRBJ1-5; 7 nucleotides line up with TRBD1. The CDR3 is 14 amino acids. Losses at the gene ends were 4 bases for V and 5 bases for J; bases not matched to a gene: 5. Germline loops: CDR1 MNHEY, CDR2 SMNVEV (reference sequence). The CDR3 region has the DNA TGTGCCAGCAGTTCGACAGGGTGGGATCAGCCCCAGCATTTT. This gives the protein CASSSTGWDQPQHF.

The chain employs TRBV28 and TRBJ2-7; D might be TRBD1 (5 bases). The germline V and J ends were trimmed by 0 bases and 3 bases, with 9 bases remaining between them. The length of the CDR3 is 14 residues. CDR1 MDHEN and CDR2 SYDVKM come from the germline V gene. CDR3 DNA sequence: TGTGCCAGCAGTTTATGGGACAAACACTACGAGCAGTACTTC. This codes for CASSLWDKHYEQYF.